Listed here is a single T cell receptor beta chain. The antigen remains unidentified. Trimming took 1 base from V and 4 from J; bases not matched to a gene: 3. Per germline, CDR1 DFQATT and CDR2 SNEGSKA (reference sequence). The CDR3 contains 15 residues. This sample was taken from a study of blood T cells in healthy people across ages. The study, taken as a whole, reports: It was found that TCR beta diversity correlated strongly with the percentage of naive T cells.

Donors ranged from about 6 to 95 years old and were healthy Caucasians in Russia. It was with a sample-barcoded 5' primer and a J-beta primer mix that a second PCR of about 6 to 12 cycles was run. Per sample, CDR3-containing paired-end reads numbered at least 2.5 million. MiXCR, applied by TCRdb to the 5' RACE reads, yields one record per CDR3 protein. This table holds around 1,000,000 distinct CDR3 sequences, about 23% found once. These data are also associated with another study on T cells of mothers and their children. That publication notes: Among related mother-child pairs, overlap was slightly higher than in unrelated pairs, though not significantly.

Sequencing used blood. The receptor was derived from a girl aged 2-9 years in good health. The V and J genes are TRBV20-1 and TRBJ2-1; 11 nucleotides line up with TRBD2. The CDR3 DNA is TGCAGTGCTAGAGTCACTAGCGGGGGATACAATGAGCAGTTCTTC. Its protein product is CSARVTSGGYNEQFF.